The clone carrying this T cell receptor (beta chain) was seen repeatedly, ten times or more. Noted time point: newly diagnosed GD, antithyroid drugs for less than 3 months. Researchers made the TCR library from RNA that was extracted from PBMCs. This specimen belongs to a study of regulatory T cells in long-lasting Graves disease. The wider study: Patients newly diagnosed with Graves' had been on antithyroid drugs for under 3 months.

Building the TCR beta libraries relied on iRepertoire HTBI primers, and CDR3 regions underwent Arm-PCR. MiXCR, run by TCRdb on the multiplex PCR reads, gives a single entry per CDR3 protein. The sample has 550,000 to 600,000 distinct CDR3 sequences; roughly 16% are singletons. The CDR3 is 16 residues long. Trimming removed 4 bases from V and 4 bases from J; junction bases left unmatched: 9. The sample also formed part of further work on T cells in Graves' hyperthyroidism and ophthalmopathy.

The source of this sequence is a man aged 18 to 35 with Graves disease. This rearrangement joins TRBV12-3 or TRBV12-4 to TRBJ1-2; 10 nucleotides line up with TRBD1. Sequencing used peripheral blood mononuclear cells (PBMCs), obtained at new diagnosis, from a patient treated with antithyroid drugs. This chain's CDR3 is CASSSPSTGGFYGYTF. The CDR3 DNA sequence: TGTGCCAGCAGTTCGCCATCGACAGGGGGCTTCTATGGCTACACCTTC.